This paragraph covers one T cell receptor beta chain sequence. Its target is not known. The data derive from a study of response to subunit inactivated influenza vaccine. TCRdb ran MiXCR on the RT-PCR reads and lists one entry per CDR3 protein. The repertoire holds about 780,000 distinct CDR3 sequences, with roughly 18% as singletons. V lost 2 bases and J lost 6; bases outside the gene matches: 10. The germline V gene has CDR1 SGHRS and CDR2 YFSETQ. This CDR3 has 16 amino acids. Findings and limits, study-wide: It was the authors' suggestion that each seasonal influenza vaccination recruits few new T cells.

The rearrangement links TRBV5-1 to TRBJ2-2, with 7 bases aligning to TRBD1. The receptor comes from a man aged 50-60 years who received an inactivated influenza vaccine. The specimen was PBMCs from blood, collected 5 days after vaccination. The CDR3 nucleotides read TGCGCCAGCAGCTTCCACGGGACAGCAAACTCCGGGGAGCTGTTTTTT. Residues: CASSFHGTANSGELFF. Together with reference TRBV5-1 and TRBJ2-2, the CDR3 gives the full variable domain: KAGVTQTPRYLIKTRGQQVTLSCSPISGHRSVSWYQQTPGQGLQFLFEYFSETQRNKGNFPGRFSGRQFSNSRSEMNVSTLELGDSALYLCASSFHGTANSGELFFGEGSRLTVL.